This TCR beta chain is from a study of regulatory T cells in long-lasting Graves disease. Study-level points and caveats: TCR diversity in persistent Graves' patients was below that of newly diagnosed ones.

This CDR3 has 15 residues. CDR1 is LNHDA, CDR2 SQIVND, per germline (reference sequence). The V and J ends lost 5 bases and 0 bases respectively, with 14 bases between them. To make TCR beta libraries, researchers used iRepertoire HTBI primers and Arm-PCR of CDR3 regions. From the multiplex PCR reads, TCRdb called clonotypes with MiXCR, one entry per CDR3 protein. The table includes 410,000 or so distinct CDR3 sequences, about 16% detected once. In its sample, this clonotype was seen a few times. Its antigen is currently unknown. Time point indicated: newly diagnosed GD, antithyroid drugs for less than 3 months. The TCR library was made from RNA extracted from PBMCs. The data were also submitted as part of a second study, on T cells in Graves' hyperthyroidism and ophthalmopathy. That study reports: HTBI primers were the set used in a first-round RT-PCR of the TCR CDR3.

The source material was peripheral blood mononuclear cells (PBMCs), sampled at new diagnosis, from a patient treated with antithyroid drugs. V usage is TRBV19 and J usage is TRBJ2-7; D gene ambiguous. The receptor was isolated from a woman aged 30 to 39 with Graves disease. The CDR3 DNA reads TGTGCCAGTAGTTCTAGGACGGGTAGCTCCTACGAGCAGTACTTC. Protein product: CASSSRTGSSYEQYF.